This entry lists 24 T cell receptor beta chains sequenced from one sample in a study of T-cell memory formation after mild COVID-19 (dated by TCRdb to 2020 to 2022). Receptor amplification or capture employed 5' RACE. Sequencing relied on an Illumina NovaSeq 6000. TCRdb reprocessed the public reads (quality trimming at Q25 with fastp, clone calling with MiXCR) and kept in-frame beta chains. Each entry merges the rows of one CDR3 protein and shows their most common DNA and genes. The sample yields about 120,000 distinct CDR3 sequences; 16% were counted once. The ten largest clones capture about 15% of the sample. Sequencing was carried out using PBMCs or a T cell subset sorted from them (not recorded which). These receptors all stem from an adult woman who had mild COVID-19 (a few samples of this study predate the infection). The sample titles of this study are shuffled in the database, so cell type and time point are left out; the donor was told from shared clones.

J is TRBJ2-1 and V is TRBV7-9; 10 positions agree with TRBD2. From germline, CDR1 is SEHNR and CDR2 FQNEAQ (reference sequence). The length of the CDR3 is 16 residues. The ends lost 5 bases at V and 4 bases at J; junction bases unmatched: 8. The CDR3 here is CASSTTRTSGYNEQFF. The CDR3 DNA follows: TGTGCCAGCAGCACCACTAGGACTAGCGGTTACAATGAGCAGTTCTTC.

There are many counts of this clonotype. The J gene is TRBJ2-7, the V gene TRBV25-1, with 12 bases aligning to TRBD2. Germline-derived CDR1 and CDR2 are MGHDK and SYGVNS. J gave up 6 bases and V 3 bases, and 18 bases lay outside the gene matches. The CDR3 spans 19 residues. CDR3 nucleotides: TGTGCCAGCAGTGAGTCTCACACCGCTCTAGCGGGGGGGCCGATCGAGCAGTACTTC. It yields the protein CASSESHTALAGGPIEQYF.

The J gene is TRBJ2-5, the V gene TRBV20-1; TRBD1 matches at 7 bases. This CDR3 has 16 residues. Germline V lookup: CDR1 DFQATT, CDR2 SNEGSKA (reference sequence). After removal of 1 base from V and 5 bases from J, the junction contained 13 bases not matched to a gene. CDR3 in amino acids: CSARGSFRGSWETQYF. The DNA of the CDR3 is TGCAGTGCTAGAGGATCATTCAGGGGGTCTTGGGAGACCCAGTACTTC.

There are a few counts of this clonotype. J is TRBJ1-2 and V is TRBV7-3; D might be TRBD1 (5 bases). CDR3 size: 14 residues. Trimming removed 5 bases from V and 4 bases from J, with 14 bases in between. CDR1 is SGHTA and CDR2 is FQGTGA in the germline V gene. The DNA for the CDR3 is TGTGCCAGCAGCCCCTCCCGACAGCCCTATGGCTACACCTTC. This encodes CASSPSRQPYGYTF.

Ten or more counts support this clonotype. The chain employs TRBV4-1 and TRBJ2-3, with a tentative D call TRBD2 (7 bases). In germline, CDR1 is MGHRA, CDR2 YSYEKL. The V gene lost 4 bases and the J gene lost 5 bases, with 22 bases spanning the gap. CDR3 size: 17 residues. CDR3 nucleotide sequence: TGCGCCAGCAGCCCGGAGGTATCGGGGGGCAGGCGAGATACGCAGTATTTT. Protein: CASSPEVSGGRRDTQYF.

This clonotype was seen a few times. The gene calls are TRBV12-3 or TRBV12-4 and TRBJ1-2; no definite D call. The CDR3 has 10 residues. The V end was cut by 2 bases, the J end by 6 bases, with 1 base between. The CDR3 DNA reads TGTGCCAGCAGTTTAAATGGCTACACCTTC. It is translated as CASSLNGYTF.

The chain is built from TRBV5-1 and TRBJ2-2, with 9 bases aligning to TRBD1. The germline gives CDR1 SGHRS, CDR2 YFSETQ. V lost 4 bases to trimming and J lost 4 bases; unmatched junction nucleotides: 5. There are 15 residues in the CDR3. CDR3 nucleotide sequence: TGCGCCAGCAGCCCCGGGACAGGGCCCACCGGGGAGCTGTTTTTT. Translation gives CASSPGTGPTGELFF.

In this sample, this clonotype turned up a few times. J is TRBJ2-2 and V is TRBV19; 12 nucleotides line up with TRBD1. V shed 5 bases and J 3 bases; nucleotides not matched to a gene: 7. CDR1 is LNHDA, CDR2 SQIVND, per germline (reference sequence). CDR3 length: 17 residues. The CDR3 loop is CASSWGQGAVYTGELFF. The CDR3 DNA follows: TGTGCCAGTAGTTGGGGACAGGGGGCAGTCTACACCGGGGAGCTGTTTTTT.

This clonotype has a handful of counts. This rearrangement joins TRBV11-3 to TRBJ2-3, with 10 nucleotides matching TRBD2. The J segment lost 7 bases and the V segment lost 4 bases, leaving 11 bases of the junction unmatched. This CDR3 has 16 residues. The germline V gene encodes CDR1 SGHNT and CDR2 YENEEA. In nucleotides, the CDR3 is TGTGCCAGCAGCTACGGAGCGGGAGGGGCAGGTCATACGCAGTATTTT. Translating it yields CASSYGAGGAGHTQYF. Using reference TRBV11-3 and TRBJ2-3 for the parts outside the CDR3, the full variable domain is EAGVVQSPRYKIIEKKQPVAFWCNPISGHNTLYWYLQNLGQGPELLIRYENEEAVDDSQLPKDRFSAERLKGVDSTLKIQPAELGDSAVYLCASSYGAGGAGHTQYFGPGTRLTVL.

The chain couples TRBV7-2 to TRBJ2-2; 7 positions agree with TRBD1. This CDR3 is 15 amino acids long. The germline CDR1 and CDR2 sequences are SGHTA and FQGNSA. The junction had 4 bases not matched to a gene; V was cut back by 6 bases and J by 0 bases. The CDR3 spells CASRRQGANTGELFF. The CDR3 coding sequence is TGTGCCAGCAGGAGACAGGGCGCGAACACCGGGGAGCTGTTTTTT.

This chain links TRBV7-6 with TRBJ2-3; D perhaps matches TRBD2 (6 bases). V gave up 5 bases and J gave up 0 bases, with 15 bases separating them. The germline CDR1 and CDR2 sequences are SGHVS and FNYEAQ. There are 16 residues in the CDR3. The CDR3 DNA reads as TGTGCCAGCAGCCCCTTTAGCGGAACTAGCACAGATACGCAGTATTTT. Translating gives CASSPFSGTSTDTQYF.

The J gene is TRBJ2-1, the V gene TRBV29-1; 7 bases are a match to TRBD1. Trimming cost V 3 bases and J 0 bases; bases outside gene matches: 14. Germline CDR1 is SQVTM and CDR2 is ANQGSEA. This CDR3 spans 18 amino acids. The CDR3 DNA follows: TGCAGCGTTGAGGTCGGGACAGCCTTTCCCCGCTCCTACAATGAGCAGTTCTTC. Translated, it gives CSVEVGTAFPRSYNEQFF.

In this sample, this clonotype turned up a few times. The chain uses TRBV24-1 and TRBJ2-1, with D uncertain. Germline CDR1 reads KGHDR; CDR2 reads SFDVKD. V lost 11 bases, J lost 3 bases, and 7 bases lay in between. The CDR3 is made up of 11 amino acids. The CDR3 bases are TGTGCCATCGCTAGCTACAATGAGCAGTTCTTC. It codes for CAIASYNEQFF.

The gene calls are TRBV6-6 and TRBJ1-1, with D maybe TRBD1 (6 bases). CDR3 length: 14 amino acids. The V and J ends lost 5 bases and 5 bases respectively, with 15 bases between them. CDR1 and CDR2 (germline): MNHNY, SVGAGI (reference sequence). The CDR3 loop is CASSSSGAYTEAFF. The CDR3 bases are TGTGCCAGCAGTAGTTCAGGGGCATATACTGAAGCTTTCTTT.

Only a few counts were recorded for this clonotype. This chain uses TRBV12-3 or TRBV12-4 with TRBJ1-1, with D tentatively TRBD1 (5 bases). The germline V and J ends were trimmed by 7 bases and 1 base, with 13 bases remaining between them. The CDR3 is made up of 14 amino acids. The CDR3 here is CASTRGGTNTEAFF. CDR3 DNA: TGTGCCAGCACCCGGGGGGGGACGAACACTGAAGCTTTCTTT.

This clonotype was picked up a small number of times. The rearrangement joins TRBV7-6 to TRBJ2-7; 12 bases are shared with TRBD2. The CDR3 contains 15 residues. Germline V CDR1 and CDR2: SGHVS, FNYEAQ. V was pared by 1 base and J by 5 bases, with 3 bases of the junction left unmatched. CDR3 in DNA: TGTGCCAGCAGCTTAGGGGCTAGCGGGAGGGACGAGCAGTACTTC. It codes for CASSLGASGRDEQYF.

The chain employs TRBV12-3 or TRBV12-4 and TRBJ1-4; D possibly corresponds to TRBD1 (5 bases). V was shortened by 4 bases and J by 8 bases, with 14 bases between the two germline ends. The CDR3 runs to 14 residues. Here the CDR3 DNA reads TGTGCCAGCAGTTCCCGAAGGGGAGACGAAAAACTGTTTTTT. Its protein is CASSSRRGDEKLFF.

This chain uses TRBV30 with TRBJ2-2, with D possibly TRBD2 on 6 matching bases. The CDR3 length is 11 residues. Germline loops: CDR1 GTSNPN, CDR2 SVGIG (reference sequence). V lost 6 bases, J lost 6 bases, and 8 bases lay in between. The chain's CDR3 is CACGEAGELFF. In DNA, the CDR3 is TGTGCCTGTGGGGAGGCCGGGGAGCTGTTTTTT.

The table lists this clonotype with a few counts. The chain recombines TRBV5-1 with TRBJ1-2; D is undetermined. Between the trimmed V and J ends, which lost 0 bases and 4 bases, there was a span of 16 bases. Germline values: CDR1 SGHRS, CDR2 YFSETQ. The CDR3 runs to 16 residues. This chain's CDR3 is CASSLAVSSGIYGYTF. Here the CDR3 DNA reads TGCGCCAGCAGCTTGGCCGTTTCAAGTGGGATCTATGGCTACACCTTC.

This clonotype came up a few times. This chain uses TRBV28 with TRBJ2-7; D is ambiguous. CDR3 length: 9 amino acids. Trimming pared 10 bases from V and 6 bases from J, leaving 7 bases between. Germline loops: CDR1 MDHEN, CDR2 SYDVKM. CDR3 sequence reads: CATMSEQYF. The CDR3 DNA is TGTGCCACTATGAGCGAGCAGTACTTC.

The CDR3 DNA sequence: TGCGCCAGCAGCTTGTTGACGGATCACTCTGAAGCTTTCTTT. It yields the protein CASSLLTDHSEAFF. This chain uses TRBV5-1 with TRBJ1-1; no clear D gene. Germline V gene lookup returns CDR1 SGHRS and CDR2 YFSETQ. The CDR3 sequence is 14 residues long. V was cut by 1 base and J by 6 bases, with 13 bases left in between.

On this clonotype: Mismatch with germline at one junction end may stem from a read error. V gene TRBV19 combines with J gene TRBJ2-3; D remains ambiguous. Germline-derived CDR1 and CDR2 are LNHDA and SQIVND (reference sequence). The CDR3 length is 12 residues. CDR3 region: CASTGRTHTQYF. CDR3 sequence (DNA): TGTGCCAGTACAGGCCGCACACATACGCAGTATTTT.

This clonotype occurred a few times. The chain carries TRBV20-1 and TRBJ2-5; weak D call: TRBD2 (6 bases). Trimming took 6 bases from V and 5 from J, leaving 19 bases between them. From germline, CDR1 is DFQATT and CDR2 SNEGSKA (reference sequence). CDR3 length: 14 amino acids. The CDR3 reads CSAIKGGGGETQYF. For the CDR3, the DNA is TGCAGTGCAATAAAGGGAGGAGGCGGCGAGACCCAGTACTTC.

This sequence joins TRBV29-1 and TRBJ2-7; D might be TRBD1 (5 bases). Deletions cut 4 bases from V and 2 bases from J, with 12 bases between. The CDR3 has 13 residues. Germline CDR1 reads SQVTM; CDR2 reads ANQGSEA. The CDR3 reads CSVATRQTYEQYF. In nucleotides, the CDR3 is TGCAGCGTTGCTACCCGACAGACCTACGAGCAGTACTTC.